This passage covers 23 T cell receptor beta chains from one sample sequenced in a study of cytomegalovirus exposure and HLA in healthy donors. Both 60 Vbeta primers and 13 Jbeta primers went into the PCR. Only in-frame clones appear in the TCRdb table, and some are missing; sequencing was by immunoSEQ multiplex PCR. Here the sample spans around 90,000 clones, roughly 78% being singletons. The material sequenced was PBMCs. These receptors came from a man in his thirties or forties in good health and CMV-seronegative.

This clone showed up just a few times. The chain combines TRBV11-2 with TRBJ1-1; unclear D gene. The germline V and J ends were trimmed by 2 bases and 0 bases, with 19 bases remaining between them. CDR3 size: 18 residues. The germline V gene encodes CDR1 SGHAT and CDR2 FQNNGV. The DNA of the CDR3 is TGTGCCAGCAGCTTAACTGTGTCAGGTGCTTCAATGAACACTGAAGCTTTCTTT. This codes for CASSLTVSGASMNTEAFF.

The DNA of the CDR3 is TGTGCCAGCAGCCCCTCCAGGGCATGGGGCTACACCTTC. It is translated as CASSPSRAWGYTF. This chain uses TRBV6-5 with TRBJ1-2; D is perhaps TRBD1 (5 bases). V was shortened by 6 bases and J by 8 bases, with 16 bases between the two germline ends. The CDR3 length is 13 residues. Germline loops: CDR1 MNHEY, CDR2 SVGAGI.

The chain links TRBV15 to TRBJ2-7; the match to TRBD2 covers 9 bases. CDR1 is LNHNV and CDR2 is YYDKDF in the germline V gene (reference sequence). CDR3 length equals 15 residues. After removal of 9 bases from V and 5 bases from J, the junction contained 14 bases not matched to a gene. This CDR3 reads CATMKEAGGSNEQYF. CDR3 coding DNA: TGTGCCACTATGAAAGAGGCGGGAGGGAGTAACGAGCAGTACTTC.

The CDR3 DNA reads TGTGCCAGCCAGGACAGGGGTTATCAGCCCCAGCATTTT. Translating it yields CASQDRGYQPQHF. The chain employs TRBV19 and TRBJ1-5, with 9 positions matching TRBD1. CDR3 length: 13 amino acids. V trimming: 9 bases; J trimming: 5 bases; junction bases outside the gene matches: 5. The V gene's germline CDR1 is LNHDA and CDR2 SQIVND (reference sequence).

This clone was picked up a small number of times. V gene TRBV4-3 combines with J gene TRBJ2-6; 8 bases line up with TRBD1. CDR1 and CDR2 from the germline V gene are LGHNA and YSLEER. This CDR3 spans 17 amino acids. Trimming cost V 0 bases and J 1 base; bases outside gene matches: 2. The CDR3 sequence is CASSQDDRGSGANVLTF. CDR3 bases: TGCGCCAGCAGCCAAGATGACAGGGGATCTGGGGCCAACGTCCTGACTTTC.

The V gene is TRBV19, the J gene TRBJ1-1; 7 bases agree with TRBD1. The germline CDR1 and CDR2 sequences are LNHDA and SQIVND (reference sequence). The CDR3 contains 14 residues. V was clipped by 7 bases and J by 1 base; unmatched bases: 6. CDR3 coding DNA: TGTGCCAGTACCCCGGACAGGAGGAACACTGAAGCTTTCTTT. Its protein product is CASTPDRRNTEAFF.

This sequence joins TRBV6-5 and TRBJ2-2; 7 nucleotides line up with TRBD1. The CDR3 spans 14 residues. In germline, CDR1 is MNHEY, CDR2 SVGAGI. Trimming removed 8 bases from V and 4 bases from J; junction bases left unmatched: 7. DNA for the CDR3: TGTGCCAGCCGACAGGGAAGAGGCACCGGGGAGCTGTTTTTT. This sequence encodes CASRQGRGTGELFF.

This chain connects TRBV5-8 to TRBJ2-7, with D perhaps matching TRBD1 (6 bases). Germline CDR1 SGHTS, CDR2 YDEGEE. V was shortened by 3 bases and J by 4 bases, with 11 bases between the two germline ends. CDR3 length: 13 amino acids. This chain's CDR3 is CASSSTGTYEQYF. The CDR3 nucleotides are TGTGCCAGCAGCTCCACCGGGACATACGAGCAGTACTTC.

The CDR3 sequence: CASTRLAGARYEQYF. In DNA form, the CDR3 reads TGTGCCAGCACTAGACTAGCGGGAGCGAGGTACGAGCAGTACTTC. The chain couples TRBV6-1 to TRBJ2-7, with 12 bases lining up with TRBD2. Germline CDR1 MNHNS, CDR2 SASEGT. With 7 bases clipped from V and 4 bases from J, the junction kept 8 bases outside the gene matches. The CDR3 is 15 residues long.

The V gene is TRBV5-6, the J gene TRBJ1-2; 10 nucleotides agree with TRBD1. With 4 bases clipped from V and 4 bases from J, the junction kept 10 bases outside the gene matches. The V gene's germline CDR1 is SGHDT and CDR2 YYEEEE. The CDR3 is 16 residues long. The CDR3 DNA reads as TGTGCCAGCAGCGGAACCGGGACAGGGGTCGGCTATGGCTACACCTTC. This encodes CASSGTGTGVGYGYTF. Full variable domain (rest looked up from reference TRBV5-6 and TRBJ1-2): DAGVTQSPTHLIKTRGQQVTLRCSPKSGHDTVSWYQQALGQGPQFIFQYYEEEERQRGNFPDRFSGHQFPNYSSELNVNALLLGDSALYLCASSGTGTGVGYGYTFGSGTRLTVV.

This clone was picked up a small number of times. The rearrangement joins TRBV5-1 to TRBJ1-2; D is uncertain. The germline V gene encodes CDR1 SGHRS and CDR2 YFSETQ. CDR3 size: 16 residues. Trimming removed 4 bases at V and 4 bases at J, with 20 bases between. CDR3 DNA: TGCGCCAGCAGCGCGGGAGACACGGGGAGGCCCTATGGCTACACCTTC. It yields the protein CASSAGDTGRPYGYTF.

The gene calls are TRBV12-5 and TRBJ1-1; weak D call: TRBD1 (5 bases). V lost 4 bases to trimming and J lost 0 bases, with 15 bases between them. The CDR3 is made up of 16 amino acids. The germline V gene has CDR1 LGHNT and CDR2 FRNRAP. The CDR3 DNA follows: TGTGCTAGTGGTTGGGGACTTTCACTCATGAACACTGAAGCTTTCTTT. Its translation is CASGWGLSLMNTEAFF. Drawing the rest from reference TRBV12-5 and TRBJ1-1, the complete variable domain is DARVTQTPRHKVTEMGQEVTMRCQPILGHNTVFWYRQTMMQGLELLAYFRNRAPLDDSGMPKDRFSAEMPDATLATLKIQPSEPRDSAVYFCASGWGLSLMNTEAFFGQGTRLTVV.

The rearrangement joins TRBV30 to TRBJ2-1; 11 bases are a match to TRBD2. The junction had 10 bases not matched to a gene; V was cut back by 3 bases and J by 9 bases. Germline loops: CDR1 GTSNPN, CDR2 SVGIG (reference sequence). The CDR3 runs to 15 residues. The CDR3 DNA is TGTGCCTGGAGCCACGGGACTAGCGGTTATTGTGAGCAGTTCTTC. Translating it yields CAWSHGTSGYCEQFF.

This clone turned up a few times. The chain joins TRBV2 to TRBJ1-5; D remains ambiguous. The V gene lost 2 bases and the J gene lost 6 bases, with 11 bases spanning the gap. There are 14 residues in the CDR3. Germline CDR1 and CDR2: SNHLY and FYNNEI. The CDR3 DNA is TGTGCCAGCAGTGAACAACTTGGTGGTCAGCCCCAGCATTTT. Translating gives CASSEQLGGQPQHF. Combining the CDR3 with reference TRBV2 and TRBJ1-5 gives the whole variable domain EPEVTQTPSHQVTQMGQEVILRCVPISNHLYFYWYRQILGQKVEFLVSFYNNEISEKSEIFDDQFSVERPDGSNFTLKIRSTKLEDSAMYFCASSEQLGGQPQHFGDGTRLSIL.

To note about this clone: One junction end does not reproduce the germline sequence, and a read error may be involved. This specimen includes other DNA sequences encoding the same CDR3. The chain couples TRBV15 to TRBJ2-3; D possibly corresponds to TRBD2 (5 bases). The CDR3 extends over 15 amino acids. Germline loops: CDR1 LNHNV, CDR2 YYDKDF (reference sequence). CDR3 in DNA: TGTGCCACCGCTCTCCAAGCGTCTAGCACGGATACGCAGTATTTT. Translating it yields CATALQASSTDTQYF. Looking up the rest from reference TRBV15 and TRBJ2-3 gives the full variable domain: DAMVIQNPRYQVTQFGKPVTLSCSQTLNHNVMYWYQQKSSQAPKLLFHYYDKDFNNEADTPDNFQSRRPNTSFCFLDIRSPGLGDTAMYLCATALQASSTDTQYFGPGTRLTVL.

The chain combines TRBV21-1 with TRBJ2-1; TRBD2 was called by the table and not checked on the DNA. TRBV21-1 is a pseudogene. The CDR3 contains 16 residues. DNA for the CDR3: TGTGCCAGCACTTATCGGGGTTTGGCAGAGTACAATGAGCAGTTCTTC. Its translation is CASTYRGLAEYNEQFF.

The chain is built from TRBV29-1 and TRBJ1-4; the D gene is possibly TRBD1 (6 bases). This CDR3 has 13 residues. Per germline, CDR1 SQVTM and CDR2 ANQGSEA. The V end was cut by 4 bases, the J end by 3 bases, with 9 bases between. DNA for the CDR3: TGCAGCGTTGGTGAGGGGGCTAATGAAAAACTGTTTTTT. It specifies CSVGEGANEKLFF.

This clone was picked up a small number of times. This chain joins TRBV5-1 and TRBJ2-1, with 9 bases aligning to TRBD2. The length of the CDR3 is 15 residues. The V gene end was trimmed by 0 bases and the J gene end by 6 bases; junction bases not matched to a gene: 4. Germline CDR1 reads SGHRS; CDR2 reads YFSETQ. Written as DNA, the CDR3 is TGCGCCAGCAGCTTGGCTGGGACTAGCCCCAATGAGCAGTTCTTC. Protein: CASSLAGTSPNEQFF.

The CDR3 DNA is TGTGCCAGCAGTTTGGCGGGGAAGCAAGAGACCCAGTACTTC. Amino acids: CASSLAGKQETQYF. The V gene is TRBV28, the J gene TRBJ2-5; tentative D call: TRBD2 (6 bases). The CDR3 extends over 14 amino acids. Trimming removed 3 bases from V and 2 bases from J, with 10 bases in between. From germline, CDR1 is MDHEN and CDR2 SYDVKM.

The V gene is TRBV19, the J gene TRBJ1-2; 7 bases match TRBD1. Germline lookup yields CDR1 LNHDA and CDR2 SQIVND (reference sequence). The CDR3 totals 13 residues. Unmatched junction bases numbered 5, after V lost 5 bases and J lost 5 bases. CDR3 bases: TGTGCCAGTAGTCCCGGGACAGCATATGGCTACACCTTC. Translated: CASSPGTAYGYTF.

The chain has TRBV11-2 and TRBJ1-3, with D tentatively TRBD1 (6 bases). V was cut by 5 bases and J by 2 bases, with 19 bases left in between. Germline V gene lookup returns CDR1 SGHAT and CDR2 FQNNGV. This CDR3 is 17 amino acids long. The DNA for the CDR3 is TGTGCCAGCAGCCATTGGGCCGGGACAAAGGCTGGAAACACCATATATTTT. It codes for CASSHWAGTKAGNTIYF.

The sample holds one count of this clone. The rearrangement links TRBV30 to TRBJ1-1; maybe TRBD1 (5 bases). The CDR3 contains 13 residues. Germline V CDR1 and CDR2: GTSNPN, SVGIG (reference sequence). The V and J ends lost 3 bases and 1 base respectively, with 9 bases between them. CDR3 sequence reads: CAWSQTGNTEAFF. The CDR3 DNA follows: TGTGCCTGGAGCCAAACAGGGAACACTGAAGCTTTCTTT.

This clone was seen once. The gene calls are TRBV11-2 and TRBJ1-2; D gene ambiguous. Germline V lookup: CDR1 SGHAT, CDR2 FQNNGV. This CDR3 is 14 amino acids long. Trimming removed 2 bases at V and 6 bases at J, with 13 bases between. Here the CDR3 DNA reads TGTGCCAGCAGCTTAAGAGTAGGGAGTCATGGCTACACCTTC. This encodes CASSLRVGSHGYTF.